This T cell receptor beta chain comes out of a study of a mutant IDH1 vaccine in newly diagnosed glioma. Study overall: Sex distribution of treated patients was about 60% male and roughly 38% female; mean age was around 40 years. Study-level points and caveats: Among patients, roughly 94% showed immune responses induced by the vaccine.

Time point indicated: week 23, last vaccination. Vaccination comprised doses that each held 300 ug of mutant IDH1 20-mer peptide, plus topical imiquimod. Every donor had a new WHO grade 3 or 4 astrocytoma that was IDH1-mutant, with loss of nuclear ATRX. The table came from immunoSEQ multiplex PCR; TCRdb's copy has only in-frame clones and leaves some out. The sample holds approximately 60,000 clones, roughly 85% seen once. CDR1 SGHRS and CDR2 YFSETQ come from the germline V gene. Between the trimmed V and J ends, which lost 0 bases and 0 bases, there was a span of 6 bases. This CDR3 comprises 14 residues. Only one count was recorded for this clone. Antigen: not known. Different DNA sequences within this sample yield the same CDR3.

The source material was PBMCs, sampled from a glioma patient whose treatment included an IDH1 peptide vaccine. The gene calls are TRBV5-1 and TRBJ2-5; the D is unclear. The sequence came from a man aged 30 to 45 with glioma. The CDR3 region is CASSLDGNQETQYF. DNA of the CDR3: TGCGCCAGCAGCTTGGATGGGAACCAAGAGACCCAGTACTTC.